What follows are 29 T cell receptor beta chains derived from one specimen sequenced in a study of identical twins. TCRdb re-analysed the 5' RACE reads in MiXCR, keeping a single row per CDR3 protein. The profile shows some 690,000 distinct CDR3 sequences, approximately 22% of them singletons. The same data also contributed to another study, on T cells expressing NK-cell markers.

The sample consisted of PBMCs. The receptors stem from a woman under 30 in good health.

This clonotype has a handful of counts. V is TRBV5-1 and J is TRBJ2-5; TRBD2 might be the D (5 bases). Germline assignment: CDR1 SGHRS and CDR2 YFSETQ. Trimming cost V 0 bases and J 2 bases, with 11 bases left between them. CDR3 size: 15 residues. The chain's CDR3 is CASSLAGFTQETQYF. CDR3 DNA: TGCGCCAGCAGCTTGGCGGGGTTTACACAAGAGACCCAGTACTTC.

This clonotype was recorded at least ten times. The gene calls are TRBV20-1 and TRBJ2-1; D unclear. The CDR3 length is 11 residues. The V end was cut by 4 bases, the J end by 6 bases, with 7 bases between. Germline lookup yields CDR1 DFQATT and CDR2 SNEGSKA (reference sequence). The CDR3 is CSAKRVNEQFF. The CDR3 DNA follows: TGCAGTGCTAAGAGAGTCAATGAGCAGTTCTTC.

This clonotype was detected many times. The V and J genes are TRBV6-5 and TRBJ1-2; no clear D gene. CDR3 size: 13 residues. The V and J ends lost 4 bases and 3 bases respectively, with 9 bases between them. From germline, CDR1 is MNHEY and CDR2 SVGAGI. As DNA, the CDR3 is TGTGCCAGCAGTTTAACAGAGGACTATGGCTACACCTTC. The encoded protein is CASSLTEDYGYTF.

This chain connects TRBV6-4 to TRBJ2-5, with TRBD1 matching over 10 bases. V lost 8 bases, J lost 5 bases, and 14 bases stayed unmatched. CDR3 length equals 16 residues. CDR1 MRHNA and CDR2 SNTAGT come from the germline V gene. As DNA, the CDR3 is TGTGCCAGCCAGACTGTTAGCGACAGGGGGCAGGAGACCCAGTACTTC. It is translated as CASQTVSDRGQETQYF.

This clonotype appeared a few times. The chain uses TRBV20-1 and TRBJ2-3; D gene uncertain. The V gene's germline CDR1 is DFQATT and CDR2 SNEGSKA (reference sequence). The germline V and J ends were trimmed by 5 bases and 1 base, with 13 bases remaining between them. CDR3 size: 14 residues. This CDR3 is CSALRFEGTDTQYF. The CDR3 coding sequence is TGCAGTGCTCTGCGGTTTGAGGGCACAGATACGCAGTATTTT.

This clonotype was detected only a few times. This chain connects TRBV3-1 to TRBJ1-6; possible D gene TRBD1, 6 bases. Trimming cost V 4 bases and J 12 bases, with 13 bases left between them. The CDR3 sequence is 13 residues long. Germline CDR1 LGHDT, CDR2 YNNKEL (reference sequence). CDR3: CASSPSPRGPLHF. For the CDR3, the DNA is TGTGCCAGCAGCCCCAGCCCCAGGGGACCCCTCCACTTT.

The V and J genes are TRBV13 and TRBJ2-3; no clear D gene. Trimming took 1 base from V and 6 from J, leaving 8 bases between them. Germline loops: CDR1 PRHDT, CDR2 FYEKMQ (reference sequence). This CDR3 is 13 amino acids long. The CDR3 DNA sequence: TGTGCCAGCAGCTTAGAAGGGTTGGATACGCAGTATTTT. This codes for CASSLEGLDTQYF.

The rearrangement joins TRBV11-2 to TRBJ2-7; D is perhaps TRBD1 (5 bases). CDR1 SGHAT and CDR2 FQNNGV come from the germline V gene. The CDR3 runs 15 residues. The germline V and J ends were trimmed by 0 bases and 0 bases, with 9 bases remaining between them. CDR3 sequence reads: CASSLEGASSYEQYF. CDR3 sequence (DNA): TGTGCCAGCAGCTTAGAAGGGGCGAGCTCCTACGAGCAGTACTTC.

This clonotype has a handful of counts. The V gene is TRBV20-1, the J gene TRBJ2-7; the D call may be TRBD1 or TRBD2 (5 bases each). Trimming took off 4 bases at V and 3 bases at J, with 16 bases between the two ends. This CDR3 spans 14 amino acids. Germline V gene lookup returns CDR1 DFQATT and CDR2 SNEGSKA (reference sequence). This CDR3 reads CSATTPGANYEQYF. Here the CDR3 DNA reads TGCAGTGCTACCACCCCCGGGGCGAACTACGAGCAGTACTTC.

The chain uses TRBV11-2 and TRBJ2-5, with 7 bases matching TRBD2. Unmatched junction bases numbered 4, after V lost 1 base and J lost 5 bases. Germline V gives CDR1 SGHAT, CDR2 FQNNGV. This CDR3 has 14 residues. The CDR3 sequence is CASSLVPTSETQYF. In nucleotides, the CDR3 is TGTGCCAGCAGCTTAGTGCCGACTAGCGAGACCCAGTACTTC.

This clonotype was counted at least ten times. This chain uses TRBV6-5 with TRBJ2-2; the D gene is possibly TRBD2 (6 bases). This CDR3 comprises 15 residues. The V gene's germline CDR1 is MNHEY and CDR2 SVGAGI. Between the trimmed V and J ends, which lost 0 bases and 5 bases, there was a span of 10 bases. CDR3 region: CASSYSKAGTGELFF. CDR3 bases: TGTGCCAGCAGTTACTCGAAGGCGGGGACCGGGGAGCTGTTTTTT.

J is TRBJ2-7 and V is TRBV10-3, with 12 bases fitting TRBD1. CDR1 and CDR2 (germline): ENHRY, SYGVKD. V lost 7 bases, J lost 5 bases, and 6 bases stayed unmatched. The CDR3 has 14 amino acids. This CDR3 reads CAITPGQGADEQYF. CDR3 bases: TGTGCCATCACCCCGGGACAGGGGGCTGACGAGCAGTACTTC.

The CDR3 protein is CASRPAGTGRYEQYF. In DNA form, the CDR3 reads TGTGCCAGCAGGCCGGCCGGGACAGGGCGCTACGAGCAGTACTTC. The chain combines TRBV11-2 with TRBJ2-7, with TRBD1 matching over 9 bases. This CDR3 contains 15 residues. J lost 3 bases, V lost 6 bases, and 9 bases had no gene match. The germline CDR1 and CDR2 sequences are SGHAT and FQNNGV.

The chain couples TRBV4-2 to TRBJ2-1; D possibly corresponds to TRBD2 (6 bases). CDR3 length: 19 residues. Germline V gene sequence: CDR1 LGHNA, CDR2 YNFKEQ. V dropped 4 bases and J dropped 7 bases, with 29 bases sitting between them. CDR3 sequence: CASSPVGTLGLRWMNEQFF. For the CDR3, the DNA is TGTGCCAGCAGCCCGGTTGGGACTCTGGGGTTACGGTGGATGAATGAGCAGTTCTTC.

The table lists this clonotype with a few counts. The chain combines TRBV29-1 with TRBJ2-5; 11 bases align to TRBD2. V shed 6 bases and J 3 bases; nucleotides not matched to a gene: 6. Germline V CDR1 and CDR2: SQVTM, ANQGSEA. This CDR3 has 14 residues. The CDR3 sequence is CSVPTSGAEETQYF. The CDR3 nucleotides are TGCAGCGTCCCGACTAGCGGGGCCGAAGAGACCCAGTACTTC.

This clonotype has at least ten counts. The chain links TRBV7-2 to TRBJ2-1; no clear D. The length of the CDR3 is 15 residues. Trimming removed 5 bases from V and 4 bases from J, with 15 bases in between. CDR1 and CDR2 from the germline V gene are SGHTA and FQGNSA. DNA of the CDR3: TGTGCCAGCAGCCGGACCATCAACGTTTACAATGAGCAGTTCTTC. Translation gives CASSRTINVYNEQFF.

The chain carries TRBV5-1 and TRBJ2-5; D is undetermined. V lost 2 bases, J lost 0 bases, and 11 bases lay in between. This CDR3 has 15 residues. Germline-derived CDR1 and CDR2 are SGHRS and YFSETQ. CDR3 sequence reads: CASSFSPTYQETQYF. CDR3 nucleotide sequence: TGCGCCAGCAGCTTCTCGCCCACGTACCAAGAGACCCAGTACTTC.

The V call is TRBV4-1, the J call TRBJ2-3; 9 positions match TRBD2. J gave up 7 bases and V 6 bases, and 8 bases lay outside the gene matches. This CDR3 has 14 amino acids. Germline V gives CDR1 MGHRA, CDR2 YSYEKL. The CDR3 reads CASSGGLATNTQYF. Written as DNA, the CDR3 is TGCGCCAGCAGTGGGGGACTAGCTACCAATACGCAGTATTTT.

In its sample, this clonotype was seen a few times. A much larger clone differs by one base, so this may be a read error. The genes are TRBV10-3 and TRBJ2-1; 7 nucleotides line up with TRBD2. CDR1 ENHRY and CDR2 SYGVKD come from the germline V gene. J lost 0 bases, V lost 6 bases, and 2 bases had no gene match. This CDR3 contains 14 residues. The CDR3 region is CAISPGGSYNEQFF. In DNA form, the CDR3 reads TGTGCCATCAGCCCGGGGGGCTCCTACAATGAGCAGTTCTTC.

The rearrangement uses TRBV20-1 and TRBJ2-7, with D unclear. This CDR3 contains 13 residues. CDR1 is DFQATT, CDR2 SNEGSKA, per germline (reference sequence). V dropped 8 bases and J dropped 0 bases, with 14 bases sitting between them. The CDR3 sequence is CSILLSSSYEQYF. The CDR3 DNA follows: TGCAGTATACTACTTAGTAGCTCCTACGAGCAGTACTTC.

The rearrangement uses TRBV5-1 and TRBJ2-7; 9 nucleotides match TRBD1. Trimming cost V 2 bases and J 5 bases; bases outside gene matches: 11. The CDR3 is 16 residues long. Germline V lookup: CDR1 SGHRS, CDR2 YFSETQ. For the CDR3, the DNA is TGCGCCAGCAGCTTTGCGGGGACAGGGTACATCAACGAGCAGTACTTC. Its protein is CASSFAGTGYINEQYF.

This clonotype was counted a few times. Relative to the germline gene, one junction end is altered; a read error may explain this. The rearrangement joins TRBV6-6 to TRBJ2-1; D may correspond to TRBD1 or TRBD2 (5 bases each). Per the germline V gene, CDR1 is MNHNY and CDR2 is SVGAGI (reference sequence). The CDR3 length is 13 residues. CDR3 sequence: CASSHGTYDEQFF. CDR3 DNA sequence: TGTGCCAGCTCACACGGGACCTACGATGAGCAGTTCTTC.

J is TRBJ2-7 and V is TRBV20-1; tentative D call: TRBD1 (7 bases). From germline, CDR1 is DFQATT and CDR2 SNEGSKA (reference sequence). The CDR3 extends over 12 amino acids. With 6 bases removed from V and 4 bases from J, the gap between germline ends came to 13 bases. The CDR3, as DNA: TGCAGTGCCACCAGGGGGGATTACGAGCAGTACTTC. Translation: CSATRGDYEQYF.

This clonotype was recorded a few times. One junction end does not reproduce the germline sequence, and a read error may be involved. This chain uses TRBV4-3 with TRBJ2-1, with a weak D call TRBD2 (6 bases). Germline CDR1 and CDR2: LGHNA and YSLEER. This CDR3 spans 13 amino acids. DNA of the CDR3: TGCGCCAGCAGCCAAGATAGGTTGGTAGCGGAGACGTTC. Its protein product is CASSQDRLVAETF.

This clonotype showed up just a few times. The chain joins TRBV7-2 to TRBJ2-5, with a weak D call TRBD2 (5 bases). V gave up 7 bases and J gave up 0 bases, with 21 bases separating them. This CDR3 has 17 residues. CDR1 is SGHTA, CDR2 FQGNSA, per germline. CDR3 bases: TGTGCCAGCACCAGCGGTAGCAGTCACATCTACCAAGAGACCCAGTACTTC. Protein product: CASTSGSSHIYQETQYF. The complete variable domain, with remaining parts taken from reference TRBV7-2 and TRBJ2-5, reads GAGVSQSPSNKVTEKGKDVELRCDPISGHTALYWYRQSLGQGLEFLIYFQGNSAPDKSGLPSDRFSAERTGGSVSTLTIQRTQQEDSAVYLCASTSGSSHIYQETQYFGPGTRLLVL.

This chain uses TRBV12-3 or TRBV12-4 with TRBJ2-1; D is ambiguous. Trimming removed 2 bases at V and 8 bases at J, with 7 bases between. This CDR3 is built from 12 residues. The CDR3 loop reads CASSLFAYEQFF. The CDR3 DNA reads as TGTGCCAGCAGTTTATTTGCATATGAGCAGTTCTTC.

This clonotype was counted a few times. CDR3 loop: CAISVGQPNQPQHF. CDR3 bases: TGTGCCATCAGTGTGGGACAGCCCAATCAGCCCCAGCATTTT. The rearrangement joins TRBV10-3 to TRBJ1-5, with TRBD1 matching 7 bases. The germline V gene has CDR1 ENHRY and CDR2 SYGVKD. This CDR3 spans 14 amino acids. V lost 4 bases to trimming and J lost 3 bases; unmatched junction nucleotides: 3.

In this sample, this clonotype turned up many times. The CDR3 nucleotides read TGTGCCAGCAGCCCCCCGGGGCGCGGAGGCACAGATACGCAGTATTTT. It yields the protein CASSPPGRGGTDTQYF. The chain couples TRBV7-2 to TRBJ2-3, with D perhaps assigned TRBD1 or TRBD2 (5 bases each). V lost 5 bases, J lost 1 base, and 16 bases lay in between. The CDR3 has 16 amino acids. Germline V gene data show CDR1 as SGHTA and CDR2 as FQGNSA.

V gene TRBV29-1 combines with J gene TRBJ2-2; D gene uncertain. V lost 4 bases and J lost 0, with 6 bases in between. This CDR3 region has 13 residues. Germline CDR1 and CDR2: SQVTM and ANQGSEA. The CDR3 region has the DNA TGCAGCGTTGGACAAGCGAACACCGGGGAGCTGTTTTTT. It yields the protein CSVGQANTGELFF.